These T cell receptor beta chains were read from a single sample in a study of T cells in Graves' hyperthyroidism and ophthalmopathy. MiXCR, applied by TCRdb to the multiplex PCR reads, yields one record per CDR3 protein. The sample has about 400,000 distinct CDR3 sequences, about 15% seen once. Sequences were obtained from blood. The receptors originated from a woman in her 30s with Graves' hyperthyroidism. The CDR3 runs from the conserved cysteine through the conserved F or W. A D gene is named only where the DNA matches it firmly. Clone size, where shown, is once, few, many, or a class for clones that have expanded.

d_gene	v_gene	j_gene	abundance	CDR3nt	CDR3aa
TRBD1	TRBV20-1	TRBJ1-2	many	TGCAGTGCTAGAGATGACAGGGGGCAGGGGGACTATGGCTACACCTTC	CSARDDRGQGDYGYTF
NA	TRBV25-1	TRBJ1-6	few	TGTGCCAGCAGTGAAGGGAAGGCGAATTCACCCCTCCACTTT	CASSEGKANSPLHF
NA	TRBV30	TRBJ1-3	many	TGTGCCTGGAGTGCCAGCTCTGGAAACACCATATATTTT	CAWSASSGNTIYF
TRBD2	TRBV2	TRBJ2-3	many	TGTGCCAGCAGTGACACGACTAGCGGTACAGATACGCAGTATTTT	CASSDTTSGTDTQYF
NA	TRBV6-1	TRBJ2-7	many	TGTGCCAGCAGGCTCATGGGAGGGGGCTCCTACGAGCAGTACTTC	CASRLMGGGSYEQYF
TRBD2	TRBV6-9	TRBJ2-1	NA	TGTGCCAGCAGTTACGGTCTAGCGGGGGGGATACGGCAGTTCTTC	CASSYGLAGGIRQFF
TRBD2	TRBV18	TRBJ2-7	few	TGTGCCAGCTCACCCACTAGCGGGAGGTCGGCAGTCGAGCAGTACTTC	CASSPTSGRSAVEQYF
TRBD2	TRBV20-1	TRBJ2-5	many	TGCAGTGCTAGGATGGCTAGCGGGATTGGAGAGACCCAGTACTTC	CSARMASGIGETQYF
TRBD2	TRBV30	TRBJ2-7	NA	TGTGCCAGTAGTACAGGGACTAGCGCCGTCGGAGGCGAGCAGTACTTC	CASSTGTSAVGGEQYF
TRBD2	TRBV12-3/TRBV12-4	TRBJ2-5	NA	TGTGCCAGCAGTGAGGTGGCGGGAGGGCGGGAGACCCAGTACTTC	CASSEVAGGRETQYF
NA	TRBV27	TRBJ1-4	many	TGTGCCAGCAGCCCAACAGGGCTTATGGGTGAAAAACTGTTTTTT	CASSPTGLMGEKLFF
NA	TRBV28	TRBJ2-7	many	TGTGCCAGCAGTTTATGGTCTTTTGTGGGGCGGGTCGAGCAGTACTTC	CASSLWSFVGRVEQYF
TRBD2	TRBV7-9	TRBJ2-5	many	TGTGCCAGCAGCTTCTTAGCGGGAGCAGAAGAGACCCAGTACTTC	CASSFLAGAEETQYF
NA	TRBV11-2	TRBJ2-1	many	TGTGCCAGCATCGTCGACAGGATTTCCTACAATGAGCAGTTCTTC	CASIVDRISYNEQFF
NA	TRBV18	TRBJ1-4	many	TGTGCCAGCTCCCCAAGGACAGATTGGGATGAAAAACTGTTTTTT	CASSPRTDWDEKLFF
NA	TRBV7-9	TRBJ1-1	many	TGTGCCAGCAGCCCACGGGCCCTCATGAACACTGAAGCTTTCTTT	CASSPRALMNTEAFF
NA	TRBV11-2	TRBJ2-2	many	TGTGCCAGCAGCTTAGATGCAGGGAAAACCGGGGAGCTGTTTTTT	CASSLDAGKTGELFF
TRBD2	TRBV7-2	TRBJ2-3	many	TGTGCCAGCAGCTTTCTACTAGCGGAAACAGATACGCAGTATTTT	CASSFLLAETDTQYF
TRBD1	TRBV5-1	TRBJ1-1	few	TGCGCCAGCAGCTTGAACACAGGGGGCATCACTGAAGCTTTCTTT	CASSLNTGGITEAFF
TRBD2	TRBV7-2	TRBJ2-7	many	TGTGCCAGCAGCTTAGTTTTCGGGAGGGCCTACGAGCAGTACTTC	CASSLVFGRAYEQYF
TRBD2	TRBV28	TRBJ2-1	many	TGTGCCAGCAGTTCCCCAGCGGGAGGGCCTTACAATGAGCAGTTCTTC	CASSSPAGGPYNEQFF
TRBD1	TRBV29-1	TRBJ2-7	NA	TGCAGCGTCCAAGGGGCGGAGGGACAGGGGAGTACCTACGAGCAGTACTTC	CSVQGAEGQGSTYEQYF
TRBD1	TRBV18	TRBJ1-5	NA	TGTGCCAGCTCACGACAGGGATGGAATCAGCCCCAGCATTTT	CASSRQGWNQPQHF
NA	TRBV28	TRBJ1-4	many	TGTGCCAGCAGTTCCCCTATCAGGGGTCGGGATGAAAAACTGTTTTTT	CASSSPIRGRDEKLFF
TRBD2	TRBV19	TRBJ2-1	few	TGTGCCAGTACTCTGACGACTAGCGGAGGGTACAATGAGCAGTTCTTC	CASTLTTSGGYNEQFF
TRBD2	TRBV9	TRBJ2-1	NA	TGTGCCAGCGGACTAGCGGGAGGGTCCAATGAGCAGTTCTTC	CASGLAGGSNEQFF
NA	TRBV20-1	TRBJ1-1	many	TGCAGTGCTAGAGATTCCCACAGGGAAACTGAAGCTTTCTTT	CSARDSHRETEAFF
TRBD1	TRBV20-1	TRBJ1-5	many	TGCAGTGCTAGTCCCCCGGGACAGATTAGCAATCAGCCCCAGCATTTT	CSASPPGQISNQPQHF
NA	TRBV6-1	TRBJ2-3	many	TGTGCCAGCATCACAGGGTCCTACACAGATACGCAGTATTTT	CASITGSYTDTQYF
TRBD1	TRBV20-1	TRBJ1-6	NA	TGCAGTGTTGGACAGGTTAATTCACCCCTCCACTTT	CSVGQVNSPLHF
TRBD1	TRBV19	TRBJ2-1	NA	TGTGCCAGTAGCGGGACAGGGCTCGGTGAGCAGTTCTTC	CASSGTGLGEQFF
NA	TRBV3-1	TRBJ1-1	many	TGTGCCAGCTTGTGGGGGCTGATGAACACTGAAGCTTTCTTT	CASLWGLMNTEAFF